Here is one T cell receptor (beta chain) with its context. The sample belongs to a study of blood T cell repertoires in COVID-19. Study overall: COVID-19 samples from acute and convalescent phases originated in the United States, Italy and Spain.

Clones were read by immunoSEQ multiplex PCR, and TCRdb kept only the in-frame ones, dropping some. This table has approximately 210,000 clones, just under 85% appearing once. The sample comprised peripheral blood. This TCR derives from a woman between 45 and 65 years old with active or convalescent COVID-19.

The CDR3 DNA is TGTGCCAGTAGTTTCAGGTCTAACTATGGCTACACCTTC. It encodes CASSFRSNYGYTF. This chain connects TRBV19 to TRBJ1-2; D remains unclear. V dropped 5 bases and J dropped 0 bases, with 7 bases sitting between them. Germline V gives CDR1 LNHDA, CDR2 SQIVND (reference sequence). The length of the CDR3 is 13 residues.